The 8 T cell receptor beta chains below all came from one sample that was sequenced in a study of T-cell reconstitution after alpha-beta-depleted transplantation in children. Molecular barcoding with unique molecular identifiers was used for the TCRbeta library. MiXCR, applied by TCRdb to the PCR reads, yields one record per CDR3 protein. This table has about 130,000 distinct CDR3 sequences, about 9.9% appearing once. Sample: PBMCs, mostly from graft donor cells, taken 180 days after TCRalphabeta/CD19-depleted stem cell transplant. These receptors originate from a girl in the first two years of life who had a stem cell transplant for combined immunodeficiency, so the T cells may come from the graft donor.

The J gene is TRBJ2-3, the V gene TRBV29-1; D is ambiguous. Germline V gene data show CDR1 as SQVTM and CDR2 as ANQGSEA. V was cut by 2 bases and J by 8 bases, with 26 bases left in between. CDR3 size: 17 residues. CDR3 sequence (DNA): TGCAGCGTTGAATGGATCAACCGCCAAGGTCCCGGGCGTACGCAGTATTTT. Its translation is CSVEWINRQGPGRTQYF.

This CDR3 reads CASSLASSPQQETQYF. For the CDR3, the DNA is TGCGCCAGCAGCTTGGCTTCTAGCCCTCAGCAAGAGACCCAGTACTTC. The chain joins TRBV5-1 to TRBJ2-5, with D perhaps TRBD2 (5 bases). Trimming cost V 0 bases and J 2 bases, with 14 bases left between them. This CDR3 has 16 amino acids. The V gene's germline CDR1 is SGHRS and CDR2 YFSETQ.

The V call is TRBV29-1, the J call TRBJ1-5; D not resolved. The CDR3 is 12 amino acids. The V gene lost 5 bases and the J gene lost 5 bases, with 10 bases spanning the gap. Germline V gene data show CDR1 as SQVTM and CDR2 as ANQGSEA. CDR3 loop: CSVKGYDQPQHF. As DNA, the CDR3 is TGCAGCGTTAAAGGATATGATCAGCCCCAGCATTTT.

In this sample, this clonotype turned up many times. The V call is TRBV10-3, the J call TRBJ2-5; D might be TRBD1 (7 bases). The CDR3 spans 17 residues. V shed 0 bases and J shed 4 bases, with 18 bases lying between them. Germline CDR1 and CDR2: ENHRY and SYGVKD. This CDR3 is CAISESTPRGASETQYF. The DNA for the CDR3 is TGTGCCATCAGTGAGTCGACCCCCAGGGGGGCCTCAGAGACCCAGTACTTC.

This clonotype was detected only a few times. The J gene is TRBJ2-7, the V gene TRBV29-1; 7 nucleotides match TRBD2. CDR3 length: 13 amino acids. The V gene end was trimmed by 4 bases and the J gene end by 0 bases; junction bases not matched to a gene: 3. CDR1 and CDR2 from the germline V gene are SQVTM and ANQGSEA. This chain's CDR3 is CSVAGRNSYEQYF. The CDR3, as DNA: TGCAGCGTTGCCGGGAGGAACTCCTACGAGCAGTACTTC.

In its sample, this clonotype was seen a few times. The chain joins TRBV20-1 to TRBJ2-2, with D uncertain. The CDR3 spans 17 residues. V was trimmed by 1 base and J by 5 bases, leaving 20 bases between them. Per germline, CDR1 DFQATT and CDR2 SNEGSKA (reference sequence). This CDR3 reads CSARGRGARGGTGELFF. The CDR3 DNA sequence: TGCAGTGCTAGAGGGAGAGGCGCGAGAGGTGGTACCGGGGAGCTGTTTTTT.

J is TRBJ1-1 and V is TRBV29-1; D may be TRBD1 (6 bases). V was trimmed by 4 bases and J by 5 bases, leaving 17 bases between them. Germline V gene data show CDR1 as SQVTM and CDR2 as ANQGSEA. This CDR3 is built from 14 residues. CDR3 bases: TGCAGCGTTGGCAGGGGCTCATCGCGGACTGAAGCTTTCTTT. It is translated as CSVGRGSSRTEAFF.

The V call is TRBV29-1, the J call TRBJ2-7; D possibly corresponds to TRBD1 (5 bases). CDR3 length equals 12 residues. Trimming shortened V by 5 bases and J by 4 bases, and 12 bases separated the two germline ends. In germline, CDR1 is SQVTM, CDR2 ANQGSEA. The CDR3, as DNA: TGCAGCGTTCAATCTAGGGGATACGAGCAGTACTTC. Translating it yields CSVQSRGYEQYF.